This TCR beta chain was documented in a study of regulatory T cells in long-lasting Graves disease. Whole-study context: Persistent cases were those of Graves' disease that involved over 5 years of antithyroid drugs with positive TSH receptor antibodies.

Time point meaning: persistent/refractory GD, antithyroid drugs over 5 years with positive TRAb. From PBMCs, RNA was extracted and then used to make the TCR library. Study-wide points: Authors noted too few samples as a limitation.

To make TCR beta libraries, researchers used iRepertoire HTBI primers and Arm-PCR of CDR3 regions. As handled by the study authors: Gene usage covered approximately 65 TRBV and 13 to 15 TRBJ segments. TCRdb re-called the multiplex PCR reads through MiXCR, storing one row per CDR3 protein. The V and J calls here are based on TCRdb, not the publication. The sample contains a few hundred thousand distinct CDR3 sequences, roughly a fifth of which appear only once. Germline CDR1 and CDR2: MDHEN and SYDVKM. Trimming cost V 6 bases and J 0 bases, with 12 bases left between them. This CDR3 region has 16 residues. This clonotype appeared many times. Its matching antigen is unknown.

The chain links TRBV28 to TRBJ1-6, with a weak D call TRBD1 (5 bases). This TCR was recovered from a female donor with Graves disease. Material: peripheral blood mononuclear cells (PBMCs), obtained when the disease was refractory, from a patient treated with antithyroid drugs. CDR3 amino acids: CASRAGQSSYNSPLHF. In DNA, the CDR3 is TGTGCCAGCAGAGCAGGGCAGAGCTCCTATAATTCACCCCTCCACTTT. Complete variable domain (other parts from reference TRBV28 and TRBJ1-6): DVKVTQSSRYLVKRTGEKVFLECVQDMDHENMFWYRQDPGLGLRLIYFSYDVKMKEKGDIPEGYSVSREKKERFSLILESASTNQTSMYLCASRAGQSSYNSPLHFGNGTRLTVT.